The 20 T cell receptor beta chains reported below all come from one sample, sequenced in a study of cytomegalovirus exposure and HLA in healthy donors. TCRdb keeps only in-frame clones here, not all; method: immunoSEQ multiplex PCR. The sample contains tens of thousands of clones, 95% to 97% of which appear only once. Sequencing was done on a sample of PBMCs. The receptors were sampled from a woman in her late teens or twenties in good health and CMV-seronegative.

This sequence joins TRBV18 and TRBJ1-5; 9 nucleotides match TRBD1. Germline CDR1 and CDR2: KGHSH and LQKENI. This CDR3 has 13 amino acids. V trimming: 3 bases; J trimming: 8 bases; junction bases outside the gene matches: 2. CDR3: CASSPTGGEPQHF. DNA for the CDR3: TGTGCCAGCTCACCGACAGGGGGTGAGCCCCAGCATTTT.

V is TRBV18 and J is TRBJ1-6; TRBD1 aligns across 7 bases. J was trimmed by 5 bases and V by 1 base; bases with no gene match: 5. Germline V gives CDR1 KGHSH, CDR2 LQKENI. The CDR3 runs 16 residues. The CDR3 region has the DNA TGTGCCAGCTCACCACGGAGACAGGGTAATAATTCACCCCTCCACTTT. Translating gives CASSPRRQGNNSPLHF.

The chain links TRBV30 to TRBJ2-5; possibly TRBD2 for D (5 bases). The CDR3 sequence is 15 residues long. Germline V gene sequence: CDR1 GTSNPN, CDR2 SVGIG (reference sequence). The V and J ends lost 1 base and 2 bases respectively, with 14 bases between them. The CDR3 protein is CAWSGIGSRQETQYF. For the CDR3, the DNA is TGTGCCTGGAGTGGTATAGGGAGCCGACAAGAGACCCAGTACTTC.

The V gene is TRBV6-5, the J gene TRBJ2-3; a possible D gene is TRBD2 (5 bases). The germline V and J ends were trimmed by 2 bases and 0 bases, with 6 bases remaining between them. Germline values: CDR1 MNHEY, CDR2 SVGAGI. This CDR3 has 14 residues. The CDR3 is CASSYGGSTDTQYF. The DNA for the CDR3 is TGTGCCAGCAGTTACGGCGGGAGCACAGATACGCAGTATTTT.

The chain uses TRBV27 and TRBJ2-3, with 7 positions matching TRBD2. V lost 4 bases, J lost 1 base, and 11 bases stayed unmatched. The CDR3 is made up of 17 amino acids. Germline V gene lookup returns CDR1 MNHEY and CDR2 SMNVEV (reference sequence). The CDR3 DNA is TGTGCCAGCAGTTCCTACGGACTAGTTAGAGGCACAGATACGCAGTATTTT. This sequence encodes CASSSYGLVRGTDTQYF.

This clone was observed once. The rearrangement joins TRBV7-8 to TRBJ2-2, with D perhaps TRBD1 (7 bases). This CDR3 has 15 amino acids. CDR1 is SGHVS, CDR2 FQNEAQ, per germline. V was shortened by 5 bases and J by 8 bases, with 18 bases between the two germline ends. CDR3 residues: CASSGGTVLTGELFF. The CDR3 DNA follows: TGTGCCAGCAGCGGGGGGACAGTCCTCACAGGGGAGCTGTTTTTT.

The CDR3 DNA reads TGTGCCAGCAGCTTCACGACGGACAGGGATGAGCAGTTCTTC. Encoded protein: CASSFTTDRDEQFF. The chain couples TRBV7-8 to TRBJ2-1; 8 bases fit TRBD1. V shed 3 bases, J shed 8 bases, and the junction held 6 bases outside the gene matches. CDR1 is SGHVS and CDR2 is FQNEAQ in the germline V gene. The CDR3 is 14 residues long.

This chain links TRBV9 with TRBJ2-7; D call uncertain. Germline V gene data show CDR1 as SGDLS and CDR2 as YYNGEE. The V and J ends lost 0 bases and 6 bases respectively, with 10 bases between them. There are 13 residues in the CDR3. The chain's CDR3 is CASSVAGLGEQYF. The DNA for the CDR3 is TGTGCCAGCAGCGTAGCTGGGCTTGGCGAGCAGTACTTC.

The gene calls are TRBV7-9 and TRBJ2-3, with D possibly matching TRBD1 (6 bases). The CDR3 sequence is 15 residues long. Trimming removed 3 bases from V and 7 bases from J, with 17 bases in between. The V gene's germline CDR1 is SEHNR and CDR2 FQNEAQ (reference sequence). The CDR3, as DNA: TGTGCCAGCAGCTTCCCCGCACAGGGACAATATACGCAGTATTTT. This codes for CASSFPAQGQYTQYF.

V and J are TRBV28 and TRBJ1-2; D uncertain. V dropped 5 bases and J dropped 8 bases, with 18 bases sitting between them. CDR1 is MDHEN and CDR2 is SYDVKM in the germline V gene. The CDR3 runs 14 residues. The CDR3 protein is CASSPGGSLRGYTF. The CDR3 region has the DNA TGTGCCAGCAGTCCAGGCGGGTCCTTGAGAGGCTACACCTTC.

This chain joins TRBV6-1 and TRBJ1-6; 7 bases are a match to TRBD1. CDR1 is MNHNS, CDR2 SASEGT, per germline. V lost 3 bases and J lost 6; bases outside the gene matches: 17. The CDR3 contains 19 residues. CDR3 loop: CASSDWGQLRGSVNSPLHF. DNA for the CDR3: TGTGCCAGCAGTGATTGGGGACAGCTCCGTGGCAGCGTTAATTCACCCCTCCACTTT.

This rearrangement joins TRBV15 to TRBJ2-7, with TRBD1 matching 7 bases. V lost 0 bases, J lost 12 bases, and 8 bases stayed unmatched. Germline assignment: CDR1 LNHNV and CDR2 YYDKDF (reference sequence). The CDR3 extends over 13 amino acids. This chain's CDR3 is CATSRDRRQGGYF. For the CDR3, the DNA is TGTGCCACCAGCAGAGATCGGCGACAGGGCGGGTACTTC.

V is TRBV18 and J is TRBJ2-7; tentative D call: TRBD1 (6 bases). V lost 3 bases to trimming and J lost 2 bases, with 23 bases between them. The length of the CDR3 is 18 residues. Looked up from germline, CDR1 is KGHSH and CDR2 is LQKENI. The CDR3: CASSPSPSSRTAAYEQYF. The DNA of the CDR3 is TGTGCCAGCTCACCTTCCCCTTCTTCACGGACAGCAGCCTACGAGCAGTACTTC.

The rearrangement uses TRBV10-3 and TRBJ2-7; 8 nucleotides agree with TRBD2. Germline V CDR1 and CDR2: ENHRY, SYGVKD. This CDR3 has 14 residues. V trimming: 6 bases; J trimming: 1 base; junction bases outside the gene matches: 5. CDR3 in DNA: TGTGCCATCAGCGAAAAGCGGGAGTCCTACGAGCAGTACTTC. Translated: CAISEKRESYEQYF.

This sequence joins TRBV12-5 and TRBJ2-1; 10 nucleotides agree with TRBD2. V shed 7 bases, J shed 7 bases, and the junction held 4 bases outside the gene matches. CDR1 is LGHNT and CDR2 is FRNRAP in the germline V gene. This CDR3 has 13 residues. CDR3 in DNA: TGTGCTAGTGCCCTAGCGGGAGTTAATGAGCAGTTCTTC. It specifies CASALAGVNEQFF.

The chain carries TRBV29-1 and TRBJ1-5, with a weak D call TRBD1 (6 bases). Germline V gives CDR1 SQVTM, CDR2 ANQGSEA. Trimming stripped 0 bases from V and 4 bases from J, with 10 bases between. The CDR3 extends over 14 amino acids. CDR3: CSVEDPTGNQPQHF. CDR3 bases: TGCAGCGTTGAAGATCCAACAGGGAATCAGCCCCAGCATTTT.

This chain joins TRBV9 and TRBJ2-7, with TRBD2 matching 10 bases. Germline V lookup: CDR1 SGDLS, CDR2 YYNGEE. The CDR3 runs to 14 residues. V shed 1 base and J 6 bases; nucleotides not matched to a gene: 4. CDR3 sequence reads: CASSVSGRAVEQYF. DNA for the CDR3: TGTGCCAGCAGCGTAAGCGGGAGGGCCGTCGAGCAGTACTTC.

The chain has TRBV7-9 and TRBJ1-3; D ambiguous. The CDR3 length is 15 residues. In germline, CDR1 is SEHNR, CDR2 FQNEAQ (reference sequence). V gave up 2 bases and J gave up 0 bases, with 8 bases separating them. The CDR3: CASSLLASSGNTIYF. The CDR3 bases are TGTGCCAGCAGCTTACTGGCCAGCTCTGGAAACACCATATATTTT.

The chain uses TRBV28 and TRBJ2-7; 9 nucleotides agree with TRBD1. Germline V CDR1 and CDR2: MDHEN, SYDVKM. The CDR3 covers 14 residues. The V gene end was trimmed by 6 bases and the J gene end by 4 bases; junction bases not matched to a gene: 7. The chain's CDR3 is CASRFTGGPYEQYF. For the CDR3, the DNA is TGTGCCAGCAGATTTACAGGGGGCCCTTACGAGCAGTACTTC.

The chain carries TRBV28 and TRBJ1-5; no clear D gene. The CDR3 sequence is 12 residues long. V was cut by 8 bases and J by 4 bases, with 9 bases left in between. Germline V gene data show CDR1 as MDHEN and CDR2 as SYDVKM. CDR3 region: CASDSGNQPQHF. The CDR3 DNA sequence: TGTGCCAGCGATTCGGGAAATCAGCCCCAGCATTTT.